The next 18 T cell receptor beta chains were all read from a single sample in a study of shared clonotypes between healthy human individuals. Sequencing was performed with immunoSEQ multiplex PCR; in TCRdb, only in-frame clones are kept and a portion is missing. Of some 980,000 clones listed, approximately 76% were seen once; the top ten hold around 1.4%. Sequenced material: memory CD4+ T cells sorted from blood. Subset specified: CD45RA-negative fraction. All receptors derive from a man aged 18 to 35 in good health.

This clone turned up a few times. V and J are TRBV7-3 and TRBJ1-1; a weak D match, TRBD1 (6 bases). The CDR3 is 13 amino acids. The germline CDR1 and CDR2 sequences are SGHTA and FQGTGA. V gave up 6 bases and J gave up 5 bases, with 13 bases separating them. The CDR3 here is CASREQGGTEAFF. CDR3 DNA sequence: TGTGCCAGCAGAGAACAGGGCGGGACTGAAGCTTTCTTT.

This clone has only a few counts. The CDR3 loop is CASSHNGGRALETQYF. The CDR3, as DNA: TGTGCCAGCAGTCACAACGGCGGCAGGGCATTAGAGACCCAGTACTTC. The chain has TRBV25-1 and TRBJ2-5; D is perhaps TRBD1 (5 bases). The CDR3 length is 16 residues. Germline V gene data show CDR1 as MGHDK and CDR2 as SYGVNS. Trimming left V 5 bases short and J 4 bases short, with 20 bases between.

The chain combines TRBV30 with TRBJ1-5; D may be TRBD1 (5 bases). The CDR3 covers 14 residues. Trimming removed 6 bases from V and 6 bases from J, with 18 bases in between. Per the germline V gene, CDR1 is GTSNPN and CDR2 is SVGIG (reference sequence). The CDR3 spells CACLPRGDSQPQHF. In DNA form, the CDR3 reads TGTGCCTGCCTCCCGCGGGGGGATAGTCAGCCCCAGCATTTT.

This clone appeared a single time. V usage is TRBV6-1 and J usage is TRBJ1-4, with 7 bases identical to TRBD1. Trimming took 6 bases from V and 5 from J; bases not matched to a gene: 9. This CDR3 spans 15 amino acids. CDR1 and CDR2 from the germline V gene are MNHNS and SASEGT. CDR3 DNA sequence: TGTGCCAGCAGGACCGGACAGGCGGAAAATGAAAAACTGTTTTTT. Translation: CASRTGQAENEKLFF.

The chain employs TRBV10-1 and TRBJ2-1; the D gene is possibly TRBD2 (6 bases). Trimming removed 0 bases from V and 2 bases from J, with 14 bases in between. CDR1 WNHNN and CDR2 SYGVQD come from the germline V gene (reference sequence). The CDR3 is 17 amino acids. In DNA form, the CDR3 reads TGCGCCAGCAGTGAGTCGTTGAGACTAGGGACCTACAATGAGCAGTTCTTC. Translated: CASSESLRLGTYNEQFF.

V is TRBV5-1 and J is TRBJ2-1, with unresolved D. V gave up 3 bases and J gave up 5 bases, with 15 bases separating them. CDR1 is SGHRS, CDR2 YFSETQ, per germline. The CDR3 runs to 15 residues. Here the CDR3 reads CASSSQPIWDNEQFF. The CDR3 DNA reads TGCGCCAGCAGCTCTCAGCCGATTTGGGACAATGAGCAGTTCTTC.

The V call is TRBV7-2, the J call TRBJ1-6, with D possibly matching TRBD1 (5 bases). CDR1 and CDR2 from the germline V gene are SGHTA and FQGNSA. This CDR3 region has 14 residues. Trimming pared 2 bases from V and 6 bases from J, leaving 8 bases between. CDR3 bases: TGTGCCAGCAGCTTACAAGGGGCTAATTCACCCCTCCACTTT. Protein sequence: CASSLQGANSPLHF. Filled out from reference TRBV7-2 and TRBJ1-6, the complete variable domain reads GAGVSQSPSNKVTEKGKDVELRCDPISGHTALYWYRQSLGQGLEFLIYFQGNSAPDKSGLPSDRFSAERTGGSVSTLTIQRTQQEDSAVYLCASSLQGANSPLHFGNGTRLTVT.

The genes are TRBV2 and TRBJ1-5; 7 bases fit TRBD1. Trimming at V came to 6 bases and at J to 5 bases, leaving 7 bases not matched to a gene. The CDR3 is 14 amino acids. From germline, CDR1 is SNHLY and CDR2 FYNNEI. CDR3 DNA: TGTGCCAGCAGACCTGACAGGGAATATCAGCCCCAGCATTTT. Its protein product is CASRPDREYQPQHF.

This chain uses TRBV19 with TRBJ2-5; D remains unclear. The CDR3 is 13 residues long. V dropped 4 bases and J dropped 2 bases, with 8 bases sitting between them. The germline gives CDR1 LNHDA, CDR2 SQIVND (reference sequence). The CDR3, as DNA: TGTGCCAGTAGTACCATCGTTCAAGAGACCCAGTACTTC. This translates into CASSTIVQETQYF.

The chain combines TRBV21-1 with TRBJ2-2; TRBD2, the D gene given by the table, was not confirmed from the DNA. TRBV21-1 is marked as a pseudogene. The CDR3 is 16 residues long. The CDR3 coding sequence is TGTGCCAGCAGAAGGGAGGGAGAGTCGAACACCGGGGAGCTGTTTTTT. Protein: CASRREGESNTGELFF.

In regard to this clone: Distinct nucleotide sequences in the sample also encode this CDR3. CDR3 in amino acids: CASSLVGTGGEKLFF. The CDR3 region has the DNA TGTGCCAGCAGCTTAGTTGGGACAGGGGGCGAAAAACTGTTTTTT. The V call is TRBV7-8, the J call TRBJ1-4; TRBD1 agrees at 12 bases. Germline CDR1 SGHVS, CDR2 FQNEAQ. This CDR3 is 15 amino acids long. V was clipped by 1 base and J by 8 bases; unmatched bases: 2.

This clone was seen just once. V usage is TRBV5-1 and J usage is TRBJ2-5, with D possibly being TRBD1 (6 bases). The germline V and J ends were trimmed by 3 bases and 1 base, with 13 bases remaining between them. This CDR3 has 15 residues. Germline V CDR1 and CDR2: SGHRS, YFSETQ. In DNA form, the CDR3 reads TGCGCCAGCAGCTCATCCGGGACAAGCCAAGAGACCCAGTACTTC. Its translation is CASSSSGTSQETQYF.

A single count supports this clone. This rearrangement joins TRBV14 to TRBJ1-6; a possible D gene is TRBD1 (6 bases). The V end lost 0 bases, the J end lost 0 bases, and 12 bases lay between the germline ends. This CDR3 is built from 18 residues. Germline values: CDR1 SGHDN, CDR2 FVKESK. As DNA, the CDR3 is TGTGCCAGCAGCCAAGATGGACAGAGGAGCTCCTATAATTCACCCCTCCACTTT. It yields the protein CASSQDGQRSSYNSPLHF.

This clone came up once. The chain links TRBV6-1 to TRBJ1-2, with a weak D call TRBD1 (5 bases). Germline CDR1 reads MNHNS; CDR2 reads SASEGT. The length of the CDR3 is 14 residues. Trimming pared 7 bases from V and 10 bases from J, leaving 22 bases between. The CDR3 DNA sequence: TGTGCCAGCAACGACCGGGTGGGGCGTGGTTACTACACCTTC. Its translation: CASNDRVGRGYYTF.

V usage is TRBV11-2 and J usage is TRBJ1-6; perhaps TRBD1 as D (6 bases). V dropped 1 base and J dropped 7 bases, with 11 bases sitting between them. Germline values: CDR1 SGHAT, CDR2 FQNNGV. This CDR3 spans 15 amino acids. The CDR3 nucleotides are TGTGCCAGCAGCTTAGGGGGGCCGGGAAATTCACCCCTCCACTTT. Translated, it gives CASSLGGPGNSPLHF. The full variable domain, completed using reference TRBV11-2 and TRBJ1-6, is EAGVAQSPRYKIIEKRQSVAFWCNPISGHATLYWYQQILGQGPKLLIQFQNNGVVDDSQLPKDRFSAERLKGVDSTLKIQPAKLEDSAVYLCASSLGGPGNSPLHFGNGTRLTVT.

For this clone: A far larger clone is just one base off, so this is likely a read error. CDR3 region: CATSRGNTEAFF. The DNA for the CDR3 is TGTGCCACCAGCAGGGGGAACACTGAAGCTTTCTTT. The chain recombines TRBV10-3 with TRBJ1-1; a possible D gene is TRBD1 (6 bases). The CDR3 is made up of 12 amino acids. V gave up 10 bases and J gave up 1 base, with 10 bases separating them. Germline assignment: CDR1 ENHRY and CDR2 SYGVKD.

This sequence joins TRBV2 and TRBJ1-6; perhaps TRBD1 as D (6 bases). The CDR3 sequence is 17 residues long. Germline CDR1 is SNHLY and CDR2 is FYNNEI. The V and J ends lost 3 bases and 3 bases respectively, with 15 bases between them. CDR3 nucleotides: TGTGCCAGCAGTGATCCCGGGGGGCTAAGCTATAATTCACCCCTCCACTTT. Its translation: CASSDPGGLSYNSPLHF.

This clone was seen a few times. This chain connects TRBV19 to TRBJ2-5, with TRBD1 as a possible D gene (5 bases). The CDR3 is 13 residues long. Germline values: CDR1 LNHDA, CDR2 SQIVND (reference sequence). V was clipped by 4 bases and J by 2 bases, with 8 bases between them. The CDR3 loop is CASSRDRQETQYF. For the CDR3, the DNA is TGTGCCAGTAGTAGAGACAGACAAGAGACCCAGTACTTC.